Below, 13 T cell receptor beta chains from the same sample are listed, as sequenced in a study of blood T cell repertoires in COVID-19. Method: immunoSEQ multiplex PCR; TCRdb's copy keeps in-frame clones and lacks some. This table holds nearly 25,000 clones, under 95% found once. Sample: peripheral blood. These receptors were collected from a man aged 65 to 85 with active COVID-19.

This clone has just a few counts. The rearrangement uses TRBV7-3 and TRBJ2-1, with D possibly matching TRBD2 (6 bases). V lost 2 bases and J 7 bases, leaving 18 bases between the germline ends. There are 16 residues in the CDR3. The germline V gene has CDR1 SGHTA and CDR2 FQGTGA. This CDR3 is CASSLGGGRRGNEQFF. CDR3 coding DNA: TGTGCCAGCAGCTTAGGGGGAGGCAGGAGAGGAAATGAGCAGTTCTTC.

The gene calls are TRBV9 and TRBJ2-5, with 13 bases identical to TRBD2. There are 16 residues in the CDR3. In germline, CDR1 is SGDLS, CDR2 YYNGEE. V trimming: 4 bases; J trimming: 2 bases; junction bases outside the gene matches: 5. CDR3 sequence: CASSTGLAGSQETQYF. In DNA form, the CDR3 reads TGTGCCAGCAGCACGGGACTAGCGGGGTCGCAAGAGACCCAGTACTTC.

V usage is TRBV9 and J usage is TRBJ2-3; a weak D match, TRBD2 (7 bases). V dropped 3 bases and J dropped 3 bases, with 20 bases sitting between them. The CDR3 has 17 amino acids. CDR1 and CDR2 (germline): SGDLS, YYNGEE. The CDR3 DNA sequence: TGTGCCAGCAGCGCCTCGGGGGGCGGGAGTTTAACAGATACGCAGTATTTT. Its translation: CASSASGGGSLTDTQYF.

This chain uses TRBV27 with TRBJ2-1, with 7 positions matching TRBD2. This CDR3 has 14 amino acids. Trimming cost V 5 bases and J 4 bases; bases outside gene matches: 5. Germline CDR1 is MNHEY and CDR2 is SMNVEV (reference sequence). The CDR3 spells CASSGGGIYNEQFF. CDR3 sequence (DNA): TGTGCCAGCAGTGGGGGGGGGATTTACAATGAGCAGTTCTTC.

CDR3 sequence (DNA): TGTGCCAGCAGTTACCCCGCCTCGACAGGCGCCTATGGCTACACCTTC. Its protein product is CASSYPASTGAYGYTF. The chain has TRBV6-2 or TRBV6-3 and TRBJ1-2; tentative D call: TRBD1 (6 bases). Looked up from germline, CDR1 is MNHEY and CDR2 is SVGEGT. V lost 2 bases and J 4 bases, leaving 17 bases between the germline ends. This CDR3 spans 16 amino acids.

The chain has TRBV19 and TRBJ2-7; 7 nucleotides match TRBD1. CDR1 and CDR2 from the germline V gene are LNHDA and SQIVND (reference sequence). With V trimmed by 3 bases and J by 0 bases, 8 bases remained unmatched. This CDR3 region has 16 residues. The CDR3 reads CASSILTGYGSYEQYF. The CDR3 DNA follows: TGTGCCAGTAGTATTTTGACAGGGTATGGCTCCTACGAGCAGTACTTC.

This clone was picked up a small number of times. J is TRBJ1-5 and V is TRBV2; D is undetermined. CDR1 and CDR2 from the germline V gene are SNHLY and FYNNEI. CDR3 size: 13 residues. The ends were cut back, 1 base at V and 8 bases at J, with 9 bases in the middle. This CDR3 reads CASSEGGAKPQHF. The CDR3 region has the DNA TGTGCCAGCAGTGAAGGCGGAGCCAAGCCCCAGCATTTT.

The chain combines TRBV5-1 with TRBJ2-5, with D perhaps TRBD2 (6 bases). V was cut by 0 bases and J by 4 bases, with 13 bases left in between. This CDR3 has 15 amino acids. The germline gives CDR1 SGHRS, CDR2 YFSETQ. DNA for the CDR3: TGCGCCAGCAGCTTGGCGGGACTTCTCGTAGAGACCCAGTACTTC. This codes for CASSLAGLLVETQYF. Combining the CDR3 with reference TRBV5-1 and TRBJ2-5 gives the whole variable domain KAGVTQTPRYLIKTRGQQVTLSCSPISGHRSVSWYQQTPGQGLQFLFEYFSETQRNKGNFPGRFSGRQFSNSRSEMNVSTLELGDSALYLCASSLAGLLVETQYFGPGTRLLVL.

This clone was recorded only once. The chain joins TRBV10-3 to TRBJ1-4; TRBD1 matches 9 bases. Germline V CDR1 and CDR2: ENHRY, SYGVKD. V trimming: 10 bases; J trimming: 7 bases; junction bases outside the gene matches: 10. The CDR3 is made up of 14 amino acids. CDR3 sequence: CATSGQGEGEKLFF. The CDR3 nucleotides read TGTGCCACCTCGGGACAGGGTGAAGGTGAAAAACTGTTTTTT.

The genes are TRBV5-1 and TRBJ2-7; D might be TRBD2 (7 bases). The germline V gene encodes CDR1 SGHRS and CDR2 YFSETQ. The CDR3 is made up of 17 amino acids. Trimming cost V 1 base and J 2 bases, with 19 bases left between them. The CDR3 protein is CASSLSRGLLLTYEQYF. CDR3 DNA: TGCGCCAGCAGCTTGTCGCGGGGGCTCCTCCTCACCTACGAGCAGTACTTC.

The rearrangement uses TRBV7-3 and TRBJ1-6, with D maybe TRBD1 (6 bases). The CDR3 sequence is 15 residues long. The V end was cut by 5 bases, the J end by 5 bases, with 13 bases between. CDR1 and CDR2 (germline): SGHTA, FQGTGA. Written as DNA, the CDR3 is TGTGCCAGCAGCCAAGTGGGGGCTGATAATTCACCCCTCCACTTT. Encoded protein: CASSQVGADNSPLHF.

This chain uses TRBV19 with TRBJ2-2; TRBD1 agrees at 11 bases. Germline V gene sequence: CDR1 LNHDA, CDR2 SQIVND (reference sequence). Unmatched junction bases numbered 8, after V lost 4 bases and J lost 7 bases. The CDR3 sequence is 16 residues long. The CDR3 DNA is TGTGCCAGTAGTACCGGACAGGGGGCGCAGAGCGGGGAGCTGTTTTTT. It specifies CASSTGQGAQSGELFF.

The chain uses TRBV9 and TRBJ2-2, with a tentative D call TRBD2 (6 bases). CDR3 size: 14 residues. From germline, CDR1 is SGDLS and CDR2 YYNGEE. V gave up 3 bases and J gave up 6 bases, with 12 bases separating them. In DNA form, the CDR3 reads TGTGCCAGCAGCGCGGGGGATGTTGCCGGGGAGCTGTTTTTT. This gives the protein CASSAGDVAGELFF.